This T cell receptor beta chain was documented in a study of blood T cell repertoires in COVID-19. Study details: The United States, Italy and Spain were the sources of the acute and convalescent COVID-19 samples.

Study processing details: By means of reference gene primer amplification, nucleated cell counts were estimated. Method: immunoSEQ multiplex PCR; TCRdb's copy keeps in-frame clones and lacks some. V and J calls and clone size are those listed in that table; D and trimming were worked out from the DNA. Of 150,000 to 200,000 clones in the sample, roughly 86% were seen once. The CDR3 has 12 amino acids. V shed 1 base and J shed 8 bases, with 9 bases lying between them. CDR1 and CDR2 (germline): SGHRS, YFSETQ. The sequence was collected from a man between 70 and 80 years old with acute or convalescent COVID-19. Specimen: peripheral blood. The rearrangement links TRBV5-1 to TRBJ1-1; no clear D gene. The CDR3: CASSLSGSEAFF. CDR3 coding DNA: TGCGCCAGCAGCTTGTCCGGGTCCGAAGCTTTCTTT.